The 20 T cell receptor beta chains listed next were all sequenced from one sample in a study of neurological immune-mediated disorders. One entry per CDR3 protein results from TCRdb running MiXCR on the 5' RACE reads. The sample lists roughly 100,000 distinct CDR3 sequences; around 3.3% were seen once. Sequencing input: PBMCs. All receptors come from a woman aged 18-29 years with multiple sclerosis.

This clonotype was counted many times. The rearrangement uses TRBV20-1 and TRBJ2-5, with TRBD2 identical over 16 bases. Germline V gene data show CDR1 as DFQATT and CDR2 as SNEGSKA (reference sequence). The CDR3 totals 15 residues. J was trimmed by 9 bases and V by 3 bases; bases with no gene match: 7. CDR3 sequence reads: CSARSAGTSGRAQYF. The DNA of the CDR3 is TGCAGTGCTAGGTCCGCCGGGACTAGCGGGAGGGCCCAGTACTTC.

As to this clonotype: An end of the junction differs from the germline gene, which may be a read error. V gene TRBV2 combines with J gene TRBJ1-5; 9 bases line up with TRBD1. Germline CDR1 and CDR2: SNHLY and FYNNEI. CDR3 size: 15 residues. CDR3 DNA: TGTGCCAGCACAGACAGGGGGTTAAGCAATCGGCCCCAGCATTTT. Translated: CASTDRGLSNRPQHF.

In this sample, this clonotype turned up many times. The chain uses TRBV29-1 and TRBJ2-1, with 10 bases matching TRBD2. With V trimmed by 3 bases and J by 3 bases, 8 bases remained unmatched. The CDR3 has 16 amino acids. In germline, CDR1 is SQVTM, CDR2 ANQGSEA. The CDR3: CSVDTPSGSGYNEQFF. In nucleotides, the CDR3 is TGCAGCGTTGACACGCCTAGCGGGAGCGGCTACAATGAGCAGTTCTTC.

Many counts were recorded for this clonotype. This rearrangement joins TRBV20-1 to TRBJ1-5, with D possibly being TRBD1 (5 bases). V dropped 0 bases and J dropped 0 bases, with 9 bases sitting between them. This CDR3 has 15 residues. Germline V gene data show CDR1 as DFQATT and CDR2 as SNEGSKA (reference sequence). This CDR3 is CSARDPGASNQPQHF. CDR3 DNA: TGCAGTGCTAGAGATCCCGGGGCTAGCAATCAGCCCCAGCATTTT.

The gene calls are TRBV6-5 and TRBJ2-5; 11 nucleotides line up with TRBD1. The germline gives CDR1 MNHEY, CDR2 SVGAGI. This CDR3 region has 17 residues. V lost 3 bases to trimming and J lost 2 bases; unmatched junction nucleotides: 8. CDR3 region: CASSYSRDRGIQETQYF. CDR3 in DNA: TGTGCCAGCAGTTATTCCCGGGACAGGGGGATACAAGAGACCCAGTACTTC.

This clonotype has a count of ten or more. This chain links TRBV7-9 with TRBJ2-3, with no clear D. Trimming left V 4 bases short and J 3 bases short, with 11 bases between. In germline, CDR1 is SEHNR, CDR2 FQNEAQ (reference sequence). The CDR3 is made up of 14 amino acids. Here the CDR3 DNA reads TGTGCCAGCAGCTATCTCTCCAGGACAGATACGCAGTATTTT. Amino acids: CASSYLSRTDTQYF.

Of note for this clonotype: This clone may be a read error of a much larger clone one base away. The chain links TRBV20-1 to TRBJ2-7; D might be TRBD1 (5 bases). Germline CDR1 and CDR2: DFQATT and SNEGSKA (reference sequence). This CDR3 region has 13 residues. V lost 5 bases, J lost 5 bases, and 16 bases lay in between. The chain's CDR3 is CSASRGRVDEQYF. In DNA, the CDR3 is TGCAGTGCTTCAAGGGGCCGTGTCGACGAGCAGTACTTC.

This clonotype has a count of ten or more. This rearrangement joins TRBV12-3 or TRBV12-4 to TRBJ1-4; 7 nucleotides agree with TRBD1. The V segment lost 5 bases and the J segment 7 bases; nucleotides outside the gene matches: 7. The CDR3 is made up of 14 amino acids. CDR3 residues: CASSPGGVGEKLFF. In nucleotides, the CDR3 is TGTGCCAGCAGTCCAGGGGGAGTCGGTGAAAAACTGTTTTTT.

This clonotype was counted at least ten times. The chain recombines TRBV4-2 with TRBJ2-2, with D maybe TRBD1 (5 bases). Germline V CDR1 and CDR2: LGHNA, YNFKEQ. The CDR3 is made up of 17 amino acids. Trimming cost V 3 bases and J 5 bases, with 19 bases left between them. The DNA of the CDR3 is TGTGCCAGCAGCCAGAGGCCCGTGCAGGGTCCAACCGGGGAGCTGTTTTTT. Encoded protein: CASSQRPVQGPTGELFF.

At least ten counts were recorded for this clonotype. The CDR3 loop is CSAREWSEQYF. The DNA for the CDR3 is TGCAGTGCTAGAGAATGGAGTGAGCAGTACTTC. This chain links TRBV20-1 with TRBJ2-7; the D is unclear. V was shortened by 0 bases and J by 7 bases, with 7 bases between the two germline ends. This CDR3 has 11 residues. The germline V gene has CDR1 DFQATT and CDR2 SNEGSKA (reference sequence).

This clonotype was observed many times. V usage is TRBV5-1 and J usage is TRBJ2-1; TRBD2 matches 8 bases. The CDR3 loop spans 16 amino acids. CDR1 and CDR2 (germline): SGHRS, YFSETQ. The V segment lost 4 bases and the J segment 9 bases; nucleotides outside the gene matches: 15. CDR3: CASSLNSGELIGEQFF. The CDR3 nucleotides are TGCGCCAGCAGCCTAAATAGCGGGGAGCTGATCGGTGAGCAGTTCTTC.

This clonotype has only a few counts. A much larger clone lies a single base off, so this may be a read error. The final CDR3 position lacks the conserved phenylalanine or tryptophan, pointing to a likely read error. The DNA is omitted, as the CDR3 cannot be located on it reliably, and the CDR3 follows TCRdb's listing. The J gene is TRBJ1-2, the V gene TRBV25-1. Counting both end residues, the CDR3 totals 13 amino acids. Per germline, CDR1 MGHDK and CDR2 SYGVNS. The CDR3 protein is CATLAGPPYGYTC.

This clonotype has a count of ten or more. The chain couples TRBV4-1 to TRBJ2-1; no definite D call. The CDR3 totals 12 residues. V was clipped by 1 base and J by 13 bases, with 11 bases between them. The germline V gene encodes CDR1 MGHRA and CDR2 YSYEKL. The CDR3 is CASSQADGDQFF. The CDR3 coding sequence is TGCGCCAGCAGCCAAGCAGACGGAGACCAGTTCTTC.

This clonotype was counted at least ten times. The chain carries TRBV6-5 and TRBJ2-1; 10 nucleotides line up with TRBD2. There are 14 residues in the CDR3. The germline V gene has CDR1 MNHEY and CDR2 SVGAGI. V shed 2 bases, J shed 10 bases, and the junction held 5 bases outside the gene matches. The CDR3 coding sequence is TGTGCCAGCAGTTACAGCGGGGGGGCCGGGGAGCAGTTCTTC. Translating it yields CASSYSGGAGEQFF.

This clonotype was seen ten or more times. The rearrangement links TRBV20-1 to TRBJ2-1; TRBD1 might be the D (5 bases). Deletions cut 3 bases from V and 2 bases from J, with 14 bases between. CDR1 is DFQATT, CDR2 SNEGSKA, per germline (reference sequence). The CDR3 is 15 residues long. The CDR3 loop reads CSASSLDRPYNEQFF. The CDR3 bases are TGCAGTGCTAGTTCGTTAGACAGACCCTACAATGAGCAGTTCTTC.

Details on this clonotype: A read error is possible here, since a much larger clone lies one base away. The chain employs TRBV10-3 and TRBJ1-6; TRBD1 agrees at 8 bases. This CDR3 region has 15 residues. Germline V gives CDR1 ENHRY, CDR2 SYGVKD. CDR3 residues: CAISGTGKNNSHLHF. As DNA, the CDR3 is TGTGCCATCAGTGGGACAGGGAAGAATAATTCACACCTCCACTTT.

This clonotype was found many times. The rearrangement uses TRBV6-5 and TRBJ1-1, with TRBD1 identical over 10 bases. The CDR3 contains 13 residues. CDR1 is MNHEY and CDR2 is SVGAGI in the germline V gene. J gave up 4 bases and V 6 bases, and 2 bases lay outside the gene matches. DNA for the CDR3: TGTGCCAGCAGGACAGGGGGCATCACTGAAGCTTTCTTT. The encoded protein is CASRTGGITEAFF.

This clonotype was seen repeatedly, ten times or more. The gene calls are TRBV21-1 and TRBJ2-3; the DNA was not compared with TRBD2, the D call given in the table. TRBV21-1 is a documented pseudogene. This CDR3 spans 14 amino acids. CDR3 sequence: CASSREFGTDTQYF. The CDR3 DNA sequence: TGTGCCAGCAGCCGGGAGTTTGGCACAGATACGCAGTATTTT.

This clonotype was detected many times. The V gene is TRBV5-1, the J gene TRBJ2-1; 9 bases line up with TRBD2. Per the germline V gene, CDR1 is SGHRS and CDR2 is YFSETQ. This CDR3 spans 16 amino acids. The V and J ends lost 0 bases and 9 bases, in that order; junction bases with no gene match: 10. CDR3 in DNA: TGCGCCAGCAGCTTGGGGGCAACGAGCGGGAGGATTGAGCAGTTCTTC. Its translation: CASSLGATSGRIEQFF.

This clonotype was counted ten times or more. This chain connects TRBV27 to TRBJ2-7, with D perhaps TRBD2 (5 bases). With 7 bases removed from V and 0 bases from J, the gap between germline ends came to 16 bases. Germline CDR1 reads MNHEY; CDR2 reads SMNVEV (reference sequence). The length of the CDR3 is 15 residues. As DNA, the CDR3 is TGTGCCAGCAAAAAGGAGGTTTCAAGCTCCTACGAGCAGTACTTC. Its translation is CASKKEVSSSYEQYF.